The present T cell receptor beta chain was sequenced within a study of blood T cell repertoires in COVID-19 (dated by TCRdb to about 2020). About the study as a whole: The collaborator samples originated in the United States, Italy and Spain and spanned the acute and convalescent phases of COVID-19. The sample metadata nearly always contained a de-identified subject ID, COVID-19 status, age in years and sex. The prospective study material was composed of cDNA or gDNA derived from T cells, B-cell-depleted T cells, or PBMCs. Subjects who had been exposed to COVID-19, were actively infected with it, or had recovered from it provided the deeply sampled blood TCRbeta repertoires that made up the dataset. Where HLA class I and class II types were available, the types were taken from metadata supplied by the sample provider, not from assay-based typing. The samples were drawn from two sources: the first 160 participants of the ongoing ImmuneRACE study, and 950 to 1,500 subjects contributed by 6 global collaborators. The repertoires were released in a freely available public database meant as a resource for research on the immune response to SARS-CoV-2. The full study reports these points: The amount of clinical and demographic metadata varied by source and participant and was provided uncurated.

Whole blood was collected in K2EDTA tubes by collaborating institutions according to the institutions' own protocols. For TCRbeta analysis, collaborator samples were shipped as frozen whole blood, as isolated PBMCs, or as DNA extracted from either sample type. V is shortened by 4 bases, J by 5 bases, and the region joining them spans 5 bases. Its CDR3 holds 11 amino acids, cysteine through phenylalanine. Of the read, only the CDR3 DNA is kept; its 33 bases are in frame from base 1. A note on this clone: The antigen it recognizes is unknown. Qualities for individual bases were not recorded, and no much larger clone is one base off. The same CDR3 arises from other DNA sequences in this sample as well.

TCRbeta CDR3 regions were amplified from genomic DNA by means of the immunoSEQ Assay, a bias-controlled multiplex PCR. Regarding the original processing steps: The number of nucleated cells in each sample was estimated from the amplification of reference gene primers within the assay. Sequence reads were collapsed and filtered to measure the absolute abundance of every unique TCRbeta CDR3 rearrangement. For each sample, productive Simpson clonality was calculated as the square root of Simpson's diversity index across productive rearrangements. TCRdb took this table from immuneACCESS and kept in-frame rearrangements with V and J called. Such tables lack part of the clones; where checked against another copy, unresolved V genes explain under half of the gap, and the rest is unexplained. V and J calls and clone size follow that table, whereas D and trimming were derived from the DNA. The sample data list 100,000 to 120,000 clones, and about 75% of these were observed just once. The top ten hold just under 20% of the sample.

The chain is encoded by TRBV12-3 or TRBV12-4 joined to TRBJ1-2; the D segment cannot be called with confidence. Sequenced: peripheral blood. The sequence came from a woman between 65 and 79 years old with acute or convalescent COVID-19. The CDR3 has the sequence CASSSGYGYTF. In nucleotide form, the sequence is TGTGCCAGCAGTTCCGGTTATGGCTACACCTTC.